These 7 T cell receptor beta chains originate from one sample sequenced in a study of cytomegalovirus exposure and HLA in healthy donors. The PCR made use of 60 Vbeta and 13 Jbeta primers. Assay used: immunoSEQ multiplex PCR; TCRdb lists only in-frame clones, some missing. The repertoire includes around 170,000 clones, around 77% of them detected once, and around 1.5% sits in the top ten. Material: PBMCs. Source of these receptors: a man aged 40-49 years in good health and CMV-seronegative.

The chain couples TRBV19 to TRBJ2-3; 8 bases are a match to TRBD1. V trimming: 0 bases; J trimming: 2 bases; junction bases outside the gene matches: 13. The CDR3 sequence is 19 residues long. CDR1 LNHDA and CDR2 SQIVND come from the germline V gene (reference sequence). CDR3 residues: CASSIDLRQGATTTDTQYF. The CDR3 bases are TGTGCCAGTAGTATAGATCTGCGTCAGGGGGCCACCACCACAGATACGCAGTATTTT.

The rearrangement uses TRBV11-2 and TRBJ1-4, with D possibly being TRBD1 (6 bases). The germline CDR1 and CDR2 sequences are SGHAT and FQNNGV. This CDR3 spans 13 amino acids. Trimming took 5 bases from V and 13 from J, leaving 17 bases between them. CDR3 in DNA: TGTGCCAGCAGCCCCTGGGGGCAGGATAGACTGTTTTTT. It yields the protein CASSPWGQDRLFF.

The chain recombines TRBV15 with TRBJ1-5; 7 bases fit TRBD1. The V gene's germline CDR1 is LNHNV and CDR2 YYDKDF (reference sequence). V lost 0 bases, J lost 4 bases, and 0 bases stayed unmatched. CDR3 length: 14 amino acids. CDR3 amino acids: CATSRDRGNQPQHF. DNA for the CDR3: TGTGCCACCAGCAGAGACAGGGGGAATCAGCCCCAGCATTTT.

This chain joins TRBV19 and TRBJ1-1; D is unclear. CDR3 size: 11 residues. V dropped 6 bases and J dropped 4 bases, with 6 bases sitting between them. CDR1 is LNHDA, CDR2 SQIVND, per germline (reference sequence). The CDR3 region has the DNA TGTGCCAGTAGCCCCAGCACTGAAGCTTTCTTT. Amino acids: CASSPSTEAFF.

Only one count was recorded for this clone. The CDR3 reads CASSLRSGGADTQYF. The DNA for the CDR3 is TGCGCCAGCAGCTTACGTAGCGGAGGGGCAGATACGCAGTATTTT. The chain joins TRBV5-1 to TRBJ2-3, with D perhaps TRBD2 (6 bases). Trimming took off 2 bases at V and 4 bases at J, with 14 bases between the two ends. This CDR3 comprises 15 residues. Germline-derived CDR1 and CDR2 are SGHRS and YFSETQ.

This chain connects TRBV9 to TRBJ2-4, with D perhaps TRBD2 (5 bases). Germline CDR1 is SGDLS and CDR2 is YYNGEE. The ends were cut back, 0 bases at V and 10 bases at J, with 11 bases in the middle. This CDR3 has 13 residues. CDR3 region: CASSVAAGGIQYF. DNA of the CDR3: TGTGCCAGCAGCGTAGCCGCGGGTGGGATTCAGTACTTC. Variable domain in full (rest from reference TRBV9 and TRBJ2-4): DSGVTQTPKHLITATGQRVTLRCSPRSGDLSVYWYQQSLDQGLQFLIQYYNGEERAKGNILERFSAQQFPDLHSELNLSSLELGDSALYFCASSVAAGGIQYFGAGTRLSVL.

This clone was seen more than once but under ten times. The J gene is TRBJ1-2, the V gene TRBV28; D is perhaps TRBD1 (6 bases). Trimming took 5 bases from V and 4 from J, leaving 8 bases between them. The germline gives CDR1 MDHEN, CDR2 SYDVKM. This CDR3 region has 12 residues. DNA of the CDR3: TGTGCCAGCAGTCCACAGGGCTATGGCTACACCTTC. As protein: CASSPQGYGYTF.